The present T cell receptor beta chain was sequenced within a study of cytomegalovirus exposure and HLA in healthy donors (dated by TCRdb to the late 2010s). Some background on the complete study: According to an earlier analysis of 450 to 650 of the donors, 150 million to 200 million T cells yielded 120 million or so unique TCR beta sequences and approximately 280 Gb of sequence data. An early release that covered more than 550 HLA-typed donors contained approximately 300 gigabases of sequencing data and tens of millions of unique TCR sequences. The genetic ancestry cluster associated with self-reported Caucasian donors included 81% of the 350 to 500 genotyped donors. The study aimed to test whether signatures of past pathogen exposure could be identified by cataloging public T cell receptors. The study used immunosequencing to profile the T cell repertoires of about 670 subjects and linked those repertoires to cytomegalovirus serostatus. Besides the first cohort of roughly 700 subjects, a separate validation cohort made up of around 120 different subjects was used. The study combined high-throughput TCR immunosequencing, statistical association of individual TCRs with disease status, and machine learning to predict cytomegalovirus infection status. In a later analysis, previously published TCR beta repertoires from 500 to 750 donors were re-analyzed and high-resolution HLA genotyping was added so that TCR occurrence patterns could be studied. Rather than drawing on any new phenotypic data, the later analysis identified candidate immune exposures from TCR beta sequences and the way those sequences occurred across donors. In an earlier analysis of a few hundred of the donors, high-throughput TCR beta sequencing was used to judge whether each TCR beta V gene segment behaved as functional or pseudogenic. Donor age, sex, ethnicity and CMV serostatus were collected together with the repertoire data. A later genetic analysis used genome-wide SNP genotypes for about 60% of the roughly 700 donors, treating that subset as a discovery cohort. Every repertoire in the discovery cohort had been generated on one and the same sequencing platform. Both class I and class II loci were covered by HLA typing, at four-digit resolution. The number of donors typed differed by locus, with about 629-640 for A, B, C, DRB1 and DQB1, more than 500 for DQA1, over 600 for DPA1, and around 450 for DPB1. Because of strong linkage in the cohort, five DR-DQ haplotypes were treated as single units for association and clustering. Among some 400 genotyped donors of the cohort, an average of approximately 240,000 unique TCR beta nucleotide sequences was sequenced per donor, of which 15% to 20% were non-productive.

The cohort consisted of 666 healthy bone marrow donors. At the time of sampling, every cohort member was nominally healthy, though immune exposures that went unrecorded were likely present. The donor tested CMV seronegative, placing the donor among the 350 or so seronegative members of the cohort. A peripheral blood sample was collected from each donor, and TCR beta sequencing was performed on peripheral blood mononuclear cells. The Qiagen DNeasy Blood Extraction Kit was used to extract genomic DNA from the blood cell samples. CDR3 length: 19 amino acids, cysteine to phenylalanine. The CDR3 DNA has 57 bases and is translated from base 1. V is reduced by 0 bases and J by 2 bases, leaving a spacing of 20 bases between them. From the germline V gene (reference sequence), CDR1 is WNHNN and CDR2 is SYGVQD. Libraries were built with the immunoSEQ multiplex PCR assay. A mixture of 60 forward primers for TCR Vbeta segments and 13 reverse primers for TCR Jbeta segments was used in the multiplex PCR. The CDR3 region of rearranged TCR beta genes was amplified from genomic DNA with a multiplex PCR assay. Amplified TCR beta libraries were sequenced as 87-base-pair reads on the Illumina HiSeq System. Turning to the authors' computational methods: A later analysis tallied tens of millions of unique TCR beta chains across the 666 repertoires, and some 10 million of those chains were shared by two or more donors. Raw reads were error-corrected and collapsed into unique sequences by a nearest-neighbor algorithm in which closely related sequences were merged to remove PCR and sequencing errors. To assign V, D and J gene segments, CDR3 sequences were aligned to IMGT reference sequences. For a sequence to be retained, at least a six-nucleotide match to both a V gene segment and a J gene segment was required. A rearrangement was called productive if the CDR3 had no stop codons and remained in frame with V and J, and every other rearrangement was called non-productive. Following IMGT convention, CDR3 was defined as the stretch from the second conserved V-encoded cysteine to the conserved J-encoded phenylalanine. In an earlier analysis of roughly 580 of the donors, sequences lacking an unambiguous match to a single V gene segment were excluded. An earlier analysis of 500 to 700 of the donors classified V segments as functional when productive rearrangements were above 56.7% and as segregating when the standard deviation between donors was above 5%. A statistical classification framework was developed to diagnose cytomegalovirus status using the catalog of TCR beta chain sequences. In a later analysis, V and J genes were assigned by comparing TCR nucleotide sequences against IMGT/GENE-DB human TR gene sequences. Using the TCRdist pipeline, a later analysis assigned CDR3 sequences along with most-parsimonious VDJ recombination scenarios. In a later analysis, each TCR beta chain was defined by its CDR3 amino acid sequence together with its V-gene family, and reads lacking a unique V-gene family were excluded. In a later analysis, fewer than 600 highly shared, low-generation-probability nucleotide sequences were removed to address suspected cross-contamination and a sequencing artifact. In a later analysis, a clonal expansion index was calculated for each public chain from normalized within-repertoire ranks of inferred template counts. Generation probabilities in a later analysis came from a VDJ recombination model fitted to out-of-frame rearrangements, and those results were checked against IGoR. In a later analysis, hypergeometric tests were used to score TCR-TCR, TCR-HLA and TCR-CMV co-occurrence, with a repertoire-size bias correction applied to TCR pairs. To estimate false discovery rates, a later analysis permuted the HLA or CMV assignments 20 times. In a later analysis, co-occurring TCRs were grouped using DBSCAN, and TCRdist sequence similarity was added for clustering within HLA-allele-positive subsets. Repertoires with fewer than 30,000 or more than 120,000 public chains were left out of co-occurrence clustering, as were about 5 repertoires with anomalous nucleotide sharing. This immuneACCESS table, as held by TCRdb, lists in-frame sequences with V and J called but not all clones. Of the missing ones, under half trace to an unresolved V gene in checked studies; the others have no known cause. The DNA was the basis for D and trimming; V, J and clone size are from that table. The sample yields approximately 220,000 clones; over 65% were counted once. The top ten clones comprise roughly 0.62% of the sample.

Study-level results and caveats: For the cohort, immune exposure information was limited to CMV serostatus. According to the authors, the approach could potentially be generalized to other disease states and immunological phenotypes. Because counts were too low, roughly 17 rarely observed V segments, including chromosome 9 orphons, were left out of the earlier analysis of a few hundred of the donors. A later genetic analysis associated a missense DCLRE1C variant with V-gene and J-gene trimming of TCR beta chains, and an independent cohort replicated the association. Roughly uniform sequencing depth across donors was assumed in presence/absence analyses, although this assumption may not hold. According to a later analysis, TCR association rates differed among HLA loci, with DRB1 alleles showing the most associated TCRs and HLA-C alleles showing the fewest. The study listed approximately 150 TCR beta chains as associated with cytomegalovirus. The cohort was sequenced for TCR beta chains only, and without alpha or paired-chain data the features that could be detected were limited. HLA typing was unavailable for some donors at each locus, so association tests used only the typed subset. The classifier was reported to diagnose cytomegalovirus status with high specificity and sensitivity in both the original cohort and the validation cohort. A few of the identified cytomegalovirus-associated TCR beta chains were confirmed in vitro to be specific for cytomegalovirus antigens. In a later analysis, HLA-associated TCR beta chains showed more clonal expansion and lower generation probabilities than non-associated chains that were equally common. In a later analysis, several top co-occurrence clusters were reported to appear linked to parvovirus B19, influenza, CMV and Epstein-Barr virus. The 87-base-pair reads could not distinguish some IMGT-functional V segments, including TRBV6-2 and TRBV6-3, so those segments were excluded. Most CMV-associated TCR beta chains appeared to be HLA-restricted in a later analysis, and the HLA associations seemed to be driven largely by CMV exposure. Across donors, most TCR sequences were observed very rarely, whereas some public TCRs were present in many individuals. Assigning TCR associations to individual alleles was difficult when HLA alleles, especially DR and DQ, strongly co-occurred. A cluster of highly shared sequence variants was judged likely to represent a technical artifact of the sequencing pipeline. According to a later genetic analysis, donors in an Asian-associated ancestry cluster had fewer N-insertions in productive TCRs than the roughly 670-donor mean. A further reported finding was that TCR beta sequences accurately predicted the HLA-A and HLA-B alleles for most subjects in the first cohort. In a later analysis, about 17,000 TCR beta sequences were associated with specific HLA alleles at a false discovery rate of 0.05. Correlated functional status among segregating V segments might be attributable to linkage disequilibrium, but an unknown experimental factor could not be ruled out. In an earlier analysis of 587 of the donors, most TCR beta V segments appeared in productive rearrangements about 90% or about 30% of the time, broadly matching IMGT annotations.

With respect to this clone: Its cognate antigen has yet to be identified. No base quality values were provided; no much bigger clone lies one nucleotide off.

The rearranged chain carries TRBV10-1 and TRBJ1-5; the D gene is possibly TRBD1, with 5 bases matching. Sequenced material: PBMCs. The clonotype comes from a man between 18 and 29 years old in good health and CMV-seronegative. Here the CDR3 is given as CASSESERGSTAGNQPQHF. The DNA is TGCGCCAGCAGTGAGTCTGAGCGGGGCTCTACCGCGGGCAATCAGCCCCAGCATTTT.